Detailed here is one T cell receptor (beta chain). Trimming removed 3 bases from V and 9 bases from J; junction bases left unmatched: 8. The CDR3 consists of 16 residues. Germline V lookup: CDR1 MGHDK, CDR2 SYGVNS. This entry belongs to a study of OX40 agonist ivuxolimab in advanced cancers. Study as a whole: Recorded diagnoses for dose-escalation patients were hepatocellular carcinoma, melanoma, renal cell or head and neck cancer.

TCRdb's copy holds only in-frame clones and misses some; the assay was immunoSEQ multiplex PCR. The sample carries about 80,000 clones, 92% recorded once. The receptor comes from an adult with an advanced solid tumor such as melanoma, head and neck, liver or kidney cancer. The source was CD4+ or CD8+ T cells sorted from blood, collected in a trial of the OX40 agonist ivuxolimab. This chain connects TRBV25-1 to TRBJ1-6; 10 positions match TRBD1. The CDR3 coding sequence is TGTGCCAGCAGTGACAGGGACAGGGGTGGGATTTCACCCCTCCACTTT. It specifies CASSDRDRGGISPLHF.